A selection of T cell receptor beta chains follows, all from one sample in a study of response to subunit inactivated influenza vaccine. TCRdb reprocessed the RT-PCR reads with MiXCR, giving one entry per CDR3 protein. The repertoire consists of more than 500,000 distinct CDR3 sequences, with approximately 10% occurring once and the leading ten covering approximately 11%. These data are also associated with another study on T cells expressing NK-cell markers.

Specimen: PBMCs from blood, collected on the day of vaccination. Receptors were obtained from a man aged 50 to 59 who received an inactivated influenza vaccine. The CDR3 runs from the conserved cysteine through the conserved F or W. Fields, in order: V gene, J gene, CDR3 length, D gene, clone size, CDR3 DNA, CDR3 protein. D genes are given only for firm matches. A clone size is listed for some rows: how often the clone was seen (once, few, many), or a class if it is expanded.

>TRBV12-3/TRBV12-4|TRBJ2-3|16|TRBD2|many
TGTGCCAGCAGTCCCGGGACTAGCGGGAGGTTGGGTACGCAGTATTTT
CASSPGTSGRLGTQYF
>TRBV24-1|TRBJ2-2|18|.|few
TGTGCCACCAGTGACCGTACCTCGGGACGGATGAGCACCGGGGAGCTGTTTTTT
CATSDRTSGRMSTGELFF
>TRBV15|TRBJ2-7|13|.|few
TGTGCCACCAGCAGAGGCGTGGGGTACGAGCAGTACTTC
CATSRGVGYEQYF
>TRBV12-3/TRBV12-4|TRBJ2-5|14|.|.
TGTGCCAGCAGTCCACACACCGCTGGGGAGACCCAGTACTTC
CASSPHTAGETQYF
>TRBV5-1|TRBJ2-2|17|TRBD1|.
TGCGCCAGCAGCTTGGGGCCAAGACAGGGTAGCACCGGGGAGCTGTTTTTT
CASSLGPRQGSTGELFF
>TRBV6-2/TRBV6-3|TRBJ1-4|15|.|.
TGTGCCAGCAGTGCGTGGGGTGACCCTGATGAAAAACTGTTTTTT
CASSAWGDPDEKLFF
>TRBV4-2|TRBJ2-4|18|.|few
TGTGCCAGCAGCCAAGTATGGCGGGATAAACGAACCAAAAACATTCAGTACTTC
CASSQVWRDKRTKNIQYF
>TRBV20-1|TRBJ2-7|15|TRBD1|few
TGCAGTGCTAGAAGGACAGGGATGAGCTCCTACGAGCAGTACTTC
CSARRTGMSSYEQYF
>TRBV7-2|TRBJ2-5|14|TRBD2|few
TGTGCCAGCAGCGCGATGAGGACTAGGGAGACCCAGTACTTC
CASSAMRTRETQYF
>TRBV29-1|TRBJ2-3|14|TRBD2|many
TGCAGCTCCCTCGGGACTAGAGGATCAGATACGCAGTATTTT
CSSLGTRGSDTQYF
>TRBV5-1|TRBJ1-1|13|.|many
TGCGCCAGCAGCTCACAATACAGGGTAGGAGCTTTCTTT
CASSSQYRVGAFF
>TRBV10-3|TRBJ2-5|13|.|.
TGTGCCATCAGTGAAGGCTCGGGAGAGACCCAGTACTTC
CAISEGSGETQYF
>TRBV11-2|TRBJ2-2|17|TRBD1|.
TGTGCCAGCAGCTTATTGTGGGGACAGCCGAACACCGGGGAGCTGTTTTTT
CASSLLWGQPNTGELFF
>TRBV27|TRBJ2-7|14|TRBD2|many
TGTGCCAGCAGTTTTTTCGGGGGGGCCTACGAGCAGTACTTC
CASSFFGGAYEQYF
>TRBV12-3/TRBV12-4|TRBJ2-7|18|TRBD1|many
TGTGCCAGCAGTCTCTCGGTTGTATGGGACAGGGGGCAGGGAGAGCAGTACTTC
CASSLSVVWDRGQGEQYF
>TRBV28|TRBJ2-1|15|TRBD2|few
TGTGCCAGCAGTTTGAGCGGGAGGGCCAACAATGAGCAGTTCTTC
CASSLSGRANNEQFF
>TRBV5-1|TRBJ2-4|13|.|.
TGCGCCAGCAGCTTAACCAGGGAAAACATTCAGTACTTC
CASSLTRENIQYF
>TRBV7-9|TRBJ1-1|15|.|.
TGTGCCAGCAGCGTAGAAGGATTTGGGAACACTGAAGCTTTCTTT
CASSVEGFGNTEAFF
>TRBV12-3/TRBV12-4|TRBJ1-2|15|.|few
TGTGCCAGCAGTTCAAGCTTGGGGCCTAACTATGGCTACACCTTC
CASSSSLGPNYGYTF
>TRBV7-9|TRBJ2-7|12|.|.
TGTGCCAGCAGCATAGGGTCTGACGAGCAGTACTTC
CASSIGSDEQYF
>TRBV12-3/TRBV12-4|TRBJ2-3|12|.|many
TGTGCCAGCAGTTTCGACGCAGATACGCAGTATTTT
CASSFDADTQYF
>TRBV5-1|TRBJ1-2|15|TRBD1|.
TGCGCCAGCAGCTTGACTCCCGGGACAGGGTTTGGCTACACCTTC
CASSLTPGTGFGYTF
>TRBV10-2|TRBJ2-5|13|.|.
TGCGCCAGCATGGGGCCAATCGGAGGGACCCAGTACTTC
CASMGPIGGTQYF
>TRBV28|TRBJ2-7|17|.|.
TGTGCCAGCAGTTTAGTTCTCGGTAAAGGGGCGGGATACGAGCAGTACTTC
CASSLVLGKGAGYEQYF
>TRBV18|TRBJ2-1|17|TRBD2|once
TGTGCCAGCTCACCCCAACTGACTAGCGGGCTAATGAATGAGCAGTTCTTC
CASSPQLTSGLMNEQFF
>TRBV4-3|TRBJ1-1|15|.|.
TGCGCCAGCAGCCAAGATCTAGGGATGAACACTGAAGCTTTCTTT
CASSQDLGMNTEAFF
>TRBV19|TRBJ2-2|15|TRBD2|.
TGTGCCAGTTTGACAACGCGGGAGCGGGCCGGGGAGCTGTTTTTT
CASLTTRERAGELFF
>TRBV4-1|TRBJ1-2|15|.|.
TGCGCCAGCAGCCAAGACCAGGGACCTTCTTTTGGCTACACCTTC
CASSQDQGPSFGYTF
>TRBV12-3/TRBV12-4|TRBJ1-1|15|.|few
TGTGCCAGCAGCTACCCGAGGACAGCGAACACTGAAGCTTTCTTT
CASSYPRTANTEAFF
>TRBV5-5|TRBJ1-5|16|.|many
TGTGCCAGCAGTTTTTTGTCGGGGGATAGCAATCAGCCCCAGCATTTT
CASSFLSGDSNQPQHF
>TRBV28|TRBJ2-6|16|TRBD2|few
TGTGCCAGCAGCTCTTTCGGGGGGTCTGGGGCCAACGTCCTGACTTTC
CASSSFGGSGANVLTF
>TRBV20-1|TRBJ2-3|16|TRBD2|few
TGCAGTGCTAAGGGGACTAGCGGGAGTCGGACAGATACGCAGTATTTT
CSAKGTSGSRTDTQYF
>TRBV29-1|TRBJ2-1|12|.|.
TGCAGCCCCCTCGTTGGTGGTCCGGAGCAGTTCTTC
CSPLVGGPEQFF
>TRBV7-2|TRBJ2-7|14|.|.
TGTGCCAGCAGCTTAAGCAGGGATCTCTACGAGCAGTACTTC
CASSLSRDLYEQYF
>TRBV7-9|TRBJ2-3|13|.|.
TGTGCCAGCAGCGCCGGACAGCTCGATACGCAGTATTTT
CASSAGQLDTQYF
>TRBV2|TRBJ1-2|14|.|few
TGTGCCAGCAGTGAAGGCAGTCTCGGCTATGGCTACACCTTC
CASSEGSLGYGYTF
>TRBV3-1|TRBJ1-1|13|.|many
TGTGCCAGCAGCCCGACTGGGCAAACTGAAGCTTTCTTT
CASSPTGQTEAFF
>TRBV12-3/TRBV12-4|TRBJ2-3|11|TRBD2|few
TGTGCCAGCACCTTGGGGGGGACGGGGTATTTT
CASTLGGTGYF
>TRBV6-1|TRBJ1-3|14|.|.
TGTGCCAGCAGTGAAGCTAGCTCTGGAAACACCATATATTTT
CASSEASSGNTIYF
>TRBV9|TRBJ2-6|20|.|few
TGTGCCAGCAGCGTGGGGACCTTAGGACGGGGATACTCTGGGGCCAACGTCCTGACTTTC
CASSVGTLGRGYSGANVLTF